This T cell receptor (beta chain) came from a study of shared clonotypes between healthy human individuals. Notes on the study in general: Non-shared clonotypes were found to have lower generation probabilities than the clonotypes that were shared by all four of the sorted-subset donors.

Per the original methods: ImmunoSEQ only sent back junction sequences with no quality scores, so filtering was done differently. The table came from immunoSEQ multiplex PCR; TCRdb's copy has only in-frame clones and leaves some out. V and J calls and clone size are those listed in that table; D and trimming were worked out from the DNA. Found here are roughly 1,100,000 clones, roughly 80% of them singletons; the top ten hold approximately 1.3%. This clone was observed once. What it binds is not known. Naive CD4+ cells were CD45RA-selected; the remaining cells were memory. Germline V lookup: CDR1 MNHNS, CDR2 SASEGT. The CDR3 runs 14 residues. The ends were cut back, 7 bases at V and 0 bases at J, with 13 bases in the middle.

This receptor was taken from a man in his late teens or twenties in good health. The chain recombines TRBV6-1 with TRBJ2-7; no firm D call. The specimen sequenced was memory CD4+ T cells sorted from blood. Documented subset: CD45RA-negative fraction. CDR3 coding DNA: TGTGCCAGCAAGGTTGGGCCCGCCTCCTACGAGCAGTACTTC. Its protein product is CASKVGPASYEQYF.